The TCR beta chain described here comes from a study of shared clonotypes between healthy human individuals. Whole-study context: The donors, two women and a few men, were aged 18 to 49.

Sequenced by immunoSEQ multiplex PCR; TCRdb stores in-frame clones only, minus some. Of hundreds of thousands of clones listed, roughly 95% are singletons. In this sample, this clone turned up once. The identical CDR3 is also encoded by other nucleotide sequences in the sample. Naive-designated CD8 cells lacked CD45RO, were positively enriched for CCR7, and omitted terminally differentiated effector memory CD45RA+ cells. The TCR was taken from a woman aged 30 to 39 in good health. Sequencing input: naive CD8+ T cells sorted from blood.

In DNA form, the CDR3 reads TGCAGCGTTGGTGGTCAGTCGGGCAATGAGCAGTTCTTC. It yields the protein CSVGGQSGNEQFF. The V and J genes are TRBV29-1 and TRBJ2-1, with D uncertain. Trimming removed 4 bases from V and 6 bases from J, with 13 bases in between. CDR3 size: 13 residues. The V gene's germline CDR1 is SQVTM and CDR2 ANQGSEA.